A selection of T cell receptor beta chains follows, all from one sample in a study of blood T cells in healthy people across ages. Using its own MiXCR run on the 5' RACE reads, TCRdb lists one record per CDR3 protein. Here the sample spans about 1.8 million distinct CDR3 sequences, approximately 50% being singletons. Sequenced input: blood. The receptors were sampled from a woman in her thirties or forties in good health. CDR3s include the opening cysteine and the closing phenylalanine or tryptophan. A row's size may be missing; if present it is once, few, many or a size class.

CDR3 length | clone size | V gene | CDR3 protein
14 | . | TRBV6-2/TRBV6-3 | CASSLQGQEKTQYF
15 | . | TRBV14 | CASSFGGGAKNIQYF
16 | . | TRBV27 | CASSSPRTAASYEQYF
14 | few | TRBV5-1 | CASSFGQIQETQYF
15 | . | TRBV27 | CASSLLGQGNHGYTF
15 | . | TRBV27 | CASTPIEGAPKDQYF
15 | . | TRBV20-1 | CSASWTSGDSYEQYF
12 | . | TRBV6-1 | CASNGLHVEQYF
15 | many | TRBV7-2 | CASRRTSGGVYEQYF
13 | many | TRBV5-1 | CASSLGVTGEQYF
12 | few | TRBV20-1 | CSAAPWGYEQYF
15 | . | TRBV3-1 | CASSQDGGAGETQYF